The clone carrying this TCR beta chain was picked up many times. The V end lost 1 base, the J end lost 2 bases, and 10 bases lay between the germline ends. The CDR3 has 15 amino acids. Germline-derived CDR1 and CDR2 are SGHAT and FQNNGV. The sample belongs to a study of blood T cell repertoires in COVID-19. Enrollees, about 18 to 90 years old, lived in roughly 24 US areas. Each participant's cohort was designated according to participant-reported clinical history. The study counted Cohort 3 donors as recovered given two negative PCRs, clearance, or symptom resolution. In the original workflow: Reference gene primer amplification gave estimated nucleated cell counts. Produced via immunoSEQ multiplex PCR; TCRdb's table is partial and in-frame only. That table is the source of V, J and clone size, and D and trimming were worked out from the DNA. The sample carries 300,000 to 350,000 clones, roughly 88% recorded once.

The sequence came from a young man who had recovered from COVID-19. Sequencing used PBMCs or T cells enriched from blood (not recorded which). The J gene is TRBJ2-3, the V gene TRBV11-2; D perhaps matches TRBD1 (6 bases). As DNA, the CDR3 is TGTGCCAGCAGCTTAGTCGGGACAATCACAGATACGCAGTATTTT. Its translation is CASSLVGTITDTQYF.